These T cell receptor beta chains were read from a single sample in a study of T cells after yellow fever vaccination. A single record per CDR3 protein comes from TCRdb applying MiXCR to the 5' RACE reads. The sample shows roughly 180,000 distinct CDR3 sequences, approximately 6.2% of them seen only once. The material sequenced was CD4+ T cells sorted from PBMCs, taken on the day of the first yellow fever vaccination. The receptors stem from a man between 18 and 35 years old who received the YFV17D yellow fever vaccine. CDR3s include the opening cysteine and the closing phenylalanine or tryptophan. The D gene is left open where the match is weak. Clone size is not always given. Where it is, it says once, few, many or a class for expanded clones.

j_call d_call clone_size v_call cdr3_aa cdr3_nt
TRBJ2-1 TRBD2 NA TRBV6-2/TRBV6-3 CASSLQAGGPGYNEQFF TGTGCCAGCTCCCTCCAAGCGGGGGGGCCGGGATACAATGAGCAGTTCTTC
TRBJ1-5 NA few TRBV5-4 CASSPGPGRPQHF TGTGCCAGCAGTCCCGGACCGGGTCGACCCCAGCATTTT
TRBJ2-3 NA few TRBV5-4 CASTSNTDTQYF TGTGCCAGCACTTCCAACACAGATACGCAGTATTTT
TRBJ2-3 TRBD2 NA TRBV9 CASSVEPRGEADTLYF TGTGCCAGCAGCGTGGAACCGCGGGGGGAGGCAGATACGCTGTATTTT
TRBJ2-7 NA many TRBV6-5 CASSYSNTVDTYEQYF TGTGCCAGCAGTTACTCTAACACAGTCGATACCTACGAGCAGTACTTC
TRBJ2-3 TRBD1 few TRBV5-1 CASSHGGQGEADTQYF TGCGCCAGCAGCCACGGGGGACAGGGGGAAGCAGATACGCAGTATTTT
TRBJ2-1 NA few TRBV11-3 CASSSTRGEEQFF TGTGCCAGCAGCTCCACAAGGGGGGAGGAGCAGTTCTTC
TRBJ2-6 NA many TRBV7-8 CASSLVSSGANVLTF TGTGCCAGCAGCTTAGTCTCGTCTGGGGCCAACGTCCTGACTTTC
TRBJ2-3 NA many TRBV7-8 CASSFPGTPRTVSTDTQYF TGTGCCAGCAGCTTCCCCGGGACGCCGAGGACTGTTAGCACAGATACGCAGTATTTT
TRBJ1-3 NA NA TRBV4-1 CASSQVYIKIGNTIYF TGCGCCAGCAGCCAAGTGTATATCAAAATCGGAAACACCATATATTTT
TRBJ2-3 NA few TRBV4-3 CASSQEGQGIGTDTQYF TGCGCCAGCAGCCAAGAGGGGCAGGGAATAGGCACAGATACGCAGTATTTT
TRBJ2-3 NA many TRBV4-3 CASSQDRHVSTDTQYF TGCGCCAGCAGCCAGGATCGACATGTAAGCACAGATACGCAGTATTTT
TRBJ2-4 NA many TRBV3-1 CASSQVPLTVQYF TGTGCCAGCAGCCAAGTGCCCCTGACCGTTCAGTACTTC
TRBJ2-5 TRBD2 few TRBV7-2 CASSPTSGGGVETQYF TGTGCCAGCAGCCCTACTAGCGGGGGGGGCGTGGAGACCCAGTACTTC
TRBJ1-5 NA many TRBV5-8 CASSFEGYSNQPQHF TGTGCCAGCAGCTTCGAGGGCTATAGCAATCAGCCCCAGCATTTT
TRBJ1-4 NA few TRBV10-1 CAGVEGEEAPDEKLFF TGCGCCGGGGTCGAGGGGGAAGAGGCACCGGATGAAAAACTGTTTTTT
TRBJ1-1 NA few TRBV2 CASSGLQGTTEAFF TGTGCCAGCAGTGGCCTTCAGGGAACCACTGAAGCTTTCTTT
TRBJ2-5 NA many TRBV6-2/TRBV6-3 CASSSPGLQETQYF TGTGCCAGCAGTTCCCCAGGGTTACAAGAGACCCAGTACTTC
TRBJ2-1 TRBD1 many TRBV5-1 CASSLDLPGQGNEQFF TGCGCCAGCAGCTTGGATTTACCGGGACAGGGAAATGAGCAGTTCTTC
TRBJ2-3 NA few TRBV12-3/TRBV12-4 CASSFRGALGTDTQYF TGTGCCAGCAGTTTCCGAGGGGCGCTTGGCACAGATACGCAGTATTTT
TRBJ1-1 TRBD1 many TRBV10-3 CAIRGQGGDNF TGTGCCATCCGAGGACAGGGTGGAGACAACTTT
TRBJ1-6 NA NA TRBV20-1 CSARNRPEAPLHF TGCAGTGCTAGAAACAGGCCAGAGGCACCCCTCCACTTT
TRBJ1-5 NA NA TRBV6-5 CASSPDKGQPQHF TGTGCCAGCAGCCCAGACAAAGGGCAGCCCCAGCATTTT
TRBJ2-1 NA few TRBV7-2 CASIDPLKSNEQFF TGTGCCAGCATAGACCCGCTAAAGAGCAATGAGCAGTTCTTC
TRBJ1-1 NA many TRBV10-3 CAISDARRGGVAFF TGTGCCATCAGTGACGCCCGTCGAGGTGGAGTAGCTTTCTTT
TRBJ1-2 TRBD1 NA TRBV20-1 CSAHPTGSRYGYTF TGCAGTGCTCACCCGACAGGGAGTCGCTATGGCTACACCTTC
TRBJ1-1 NA many TRBV2 CASSPGPGEAFF TGTGCCAGCAGCCCAGGGCCTGGTGAAGCTTTCTTT
TRBJ2-5 NA NA TRBV5-1 CPSSFSSSPQETQYF TGCCCCAGCAGCTTCTCTAGCTCGCCGCAAGAGACCCAGTACTTC
TRBJ2-4 TRBD1 many TRBV20-1 CSARDRGKNIQYF TGCAGTGCTAGAGACAGGGGGAAGAACATTCAGTACTTC